Listed here are 26 T cell receptor beta chains from one sample, sequenced in a study of shared clonotypes between healthy human individuals. Data came from immunoSEQ multiplex PCR; TCRdb stores just in-frame clones and leaves some out. Of roughly 2,300,000 clones in the sample, around 92% were seen once. The sequencing input was naive CD4+ T cells from PBMCs. Subset of the sample: CD45RA+ positively selected. The receptors shown here come from a man aged 18 to 30 in good health. Some clones in this sample may be carry-over from other donors' samples.

This chain joins TRBV6-1 and TRBJ1-1, with D uncertain. The CDR3 sequence is 13 residues long. In germline, CDR1 is MNHNS, CDR2 SASEGT. The ends were cut back, 7 bases at V and 0 bases at J, with 9 bases in the middle. In DNA, the CDR3 is TGTGCCAGCACAATACAGATGAACACTGAAGCTTTCTTT. This encodes CASTIQMNTEAFF.

The DNA of the CDR3 is TGTGCCAGCTCACCTAGTATGGGCAATCAGCCCCAGCATTTT. Its translation: CASSPSMGNQPQHF. The J gene is TRBJ1-5, the V gene TRBV18; D not resolved. The V and J ends lost 3 bases and 2 bases respectively, with 8 bases between them. From germline, CDR1 is KGHSH and CDR2 LQKENI. The CDR3 runs 14 residues.

The V and J genes are TRBV19 and TRBJ1-2; 8 nucleotides align to TRBD1. The CDR3 is 16 amino acids. The J segment lost 4 bases and the V segment lost 0 bases, leaving 7 bases of the junction unmatched. Germline loops: CDR1 LNHDA, CDR2 SQIVND (reference sequence). CDR3 bases: TGTGCCAGTAGTATAGAATCGGACAGGGCGGGCTATGGCTACACCTTC. Amino acid sequence: CASSIESDRAGYGYTF.

The rearrangement uses TRBV4-1 and TRBJ2-1; D is unresolved. With 3 bases removed from V and 3 bases from J, the gap between germline ends came to 18 bases. CDR3 length equals 17 residues. Germline CDR1 and CDR2: MGHRA and YSYEKL. The CDR3 DNA sequence: TGCGCCAGCAGCCACGGTTGGCGCATTCGCAACTACAATGAGCAGTTCTTC. This sequence encodes CASSHGWRIRNYNEQFF.

This rearrangement joins TRBV9 to TRBJ2-7; D is ambiguous. Germline V gene sequence: CDR1 SGDLS, CDR2 YYNGEE. V lost 4 bases to trimming and J lost 3 bases, with 11 bases between them. The CDR3 length is 13 residues. For the CDR3, the DNA is TGTGCCAGCAGCCCAATCCCCCACTACGAGCAGTACTTC. This translates into CASSPIPHYEQYF.

For this clone: Additional DNA sequences in this sample encode the identical CDR3. CDR3 in DNA: TGTGCCAGCTCCCCAGGGTCTGGAGAGACCCAGTACTTC. It specifies CASSPGSGETQYF. This chain links TRBV18 with TRBJ2-5, with D perhaps matching TRBD1 (5 bases). Germline CDR1 and CDR2: KGHSH and LQKENI. The CDR3 contains 13 residues. V lost 6 bases and J lost 4, with 12 bases in between.

This clone was seen only once. This sequence joins TRBV5-1 and TRBJ2-5; TRBD1 matches 9 bases. Trimming cost V 4 bases and J 4 bases; bases outside gene matches: 8. Germline V gene lookup returns CDR1 SGHRS and CDR2 YFSETQ. The CDR3 consists of 15 residues. CDR3 protein: CASSHRQGVVETQYF. CDR3 in DNA: TGCGCCAGCAGCCATCGACAGGGGGTTGTAGAGACCCAGTACTTC.

In DNA form, the CDR3 reads TGTGCCAGCAGCCCCCTCAGGGGGTCCTACGAGCAGTACTTC. Translation gives CASSPLRGSYEQYF. The chain joins TRBV11-2 to TRBJ2-7; 7 bases agree with TRBD1. The CDR3 runs to 14 residues. Germline loops: CDR1 SGHAT, CDR2 FQNNGV. J was trimmed by 1 base and V by 5 bases; bases with no gene match: 5.

The CDR3 spells CASSRTLSEGGPYNEQFF. In DNA, the CDR3 is TGTGCCAGCTCTAGGACCCTAAGCGAGGGAGGGCCCTACAATGAGCAGTTCTTC. The V and J genes are TRBV18 and TRBJ2-1, with TRBD2 matching 7 bases. Germline CDR1 is KGHSH and CDR2 is LQKENI. The J segment lost 2 bases and the V segment lost 6 bases, leaving 16 bases of the junction unmatched. The CDR3 is 18 residues long.

The chain combines TRBV6-7 with TRBJ2-7, with D perhaps given as TRBD1 or TRBD2 (5 bases each). TRBV6-7 is placed among ORFs of uncertain function. The V gene lost 8 bases and the J gene lost 3 bases, with 20 bases spanning the gap. The CDR3 is 15 amino acids. CDR3 sequence (DNA): TGTGCCAGCGATAAAATCCGGGACCACTTCTACGAGCAGTACTTC. Its translation: CASDKIRDHFYEQYF.

The chain combines TRBV19 with TRBJ1-4; D is possibly TRBD1 (5 bases). Germline CDR1 reads LNHDA; CDR2 reads SQIVND (reference sequence). V lost 4 bases, J lost 8 bases, and 23 bases lay in between. The CDR3 is 17 residues long. The CDR3 nucleotides read TGTGCCAGTAGTAATTTAGATTCTCGTCCAGGGCAAGAAAAACTGTTTTTT. It encodes CASSNLDSRPGQEKLFF.

The chain links TRBV28 to TRBJ2-7; no clear D gene. Germline CDR1 MDHEN, CDR2 SYDVKM. Trimming cost V 6 bases and J 2 bases, with 14 bases left between them. The length of the CDR3 is 14 residues. CDR3 sequence (DNA): TGTGCCAGCAGCCAGCAATTAGCTCCCTACGAGCAGTACTTC. It is translated as CASSQQLAPYEQYF. Combining the CDR3 with reference TRBV28 and TRBJ2-7 gives the whole variable domain DVKVTQSSRYLVKRTGEKVFLECVQDMDHENMFWYRQDPGLGLRLIYFSYDVKMKEKGDIPEGYSVSREKKERFSLILESASTNQTSMYLCASSQQLAPYEQYFGPGTRLTVT.

The chain is built from TRBV28 and TRBJ2-7; D gene uncertain. CDR3 length equals 15 residues. Germline CDR1 is MDHEN and CDR2 is SYDVKM. V was cut by 6 bases and J by 2 bases, with 17 bases left in between. The CDR3 loop reads CASRSQRSGPYEQYF. The CDR3 coding sequence is TGTGCCAGCAGGAGCCAGAGATCCGGGCCCTACGAGCAGTACTTC.

This chain joins TRBV11-2 and TRBJ1-4, with 7 bases fitting TRBD1. J gave up 0 bases and V 3 bases, and 4 bases lay outside the gene matches. The CDR3 is made up of 16 amino acids. Germline V gives CDR1 SGHAT, CDR2 FQNNGV. The CDR3 is CASSLYRGATNEKLFF. The DNA for the CDR3 is TGTGCCAGCAGCTTGTACAGGGGCGCAACTAATGAAAAACTGTTTTTT.

The V gene is TRBV28, the J gene TRBJ1-2; D perhaps matches TRBD1 (6 bases). CDR3 length: 12 amino acids. In germline, CDR1 is MDHEN, CDR2 SYDVKM. V lost 6 bases, J lost 8 bases, and 13 bases lay in between. The CDR3 sequence is CASSLGTSGYTF. DNA of the CDR3: TGTGCCAGCAGCCTGGGGACATCCGGCTACACCTTC.

DNA of the CDR3: TGTGCCTGGACCTACCGGGGTGGGAACGAGCAGTACTTC. The encoded protein is CAWTYRGGNEQYF. The rearrangement uses TRBV30 and TRBJ2-7; weak D call: TRBD2 (5 bases). Deletions cut 4 bases from V and 5 bases from J, with 15 bases between. Germline V gives CDR1 GTSNPN, CDR2 SVGIG (reference sequence). The CDR3 consists of 13 residues.

The chain couples TRBV6-1 to TRBJ2-7; 8 bases are shared with TRBD1. CDR1 and CDR2 (germline): MNHNS, SASEGT. This CDR3 has 15 amino acids. Trimming removed 5 bases from V and 0 bases from J; junction bases left unmatched: 6. CDR3 region: CASSPRTGSSYEQYF. The CDR3 DNA reads as TGTGCCAGCAGTCCCCGGACAGGGAGCTCCTACGAGCAGTACTTC.

The chain carries TRBV7-2 and TRBJ2-7; 8 nucleotides line up with TRBD2. Germline trimming cut 5 bases from V and 3 bases from J; bases unmatched to any gene: 6. The CDR3 loop spans 14 amino acids. The V gene's germline CDR1 is SGHTA and CDR2 FQGNSA. CDR3 loop: CASSISGKDYEQYF. The CDR3 bases are TGTGCCAGCAGCATTAGCGGGAAGGACTACGAGCAGTACTTC.

The rearrangement uses TRBV5-1 and TRBJ2-7; D not certain. This CDR3 contains 15 residues. The germline V gene encodes CDR1 SGHRS and CDR2 YFSETQ. V shed 0 bases and J shed 3 bases, with 13 bases lying between them. DNA of the CDR3: TGCGCCAGCAGCTTGGTTACGGCTGGAAACTACGAGCAGTACTTC. Encoded protein: CASSLVTAGNYEQYF.

V is TRBV5-1 and J is TRBJ1-4; D unresolved. CDR3 length: 15 residues. Trimming took off 4 bases at V and 4 bases at J, with 14 bases between the two ends. Germline V CDR1 and CDR2: SGHRS, YFSETQ. The CDR3 DNA reads TGCGCCAGCAGCCAATCCGGGCCCTTTAATGAAAAACTGTTTTTT. This translates into CASSQSGPFNEKLFF.

This chain joins TRBV6-6 and TRBJ2-7; TRBD1 matches at 10 bases. This CDR3 is built from 15 residues. Germline V gene sequence: CDR1 MNHNY, CDR2 SVGAGI (reference sequence). The trim removed 5 bases at V and 3 bases at J, leaving 7 bases unmatched. The CDR3 loop reads CASSRGTGAYYEQYF. The CDR3 region has the DNA TGTGCCAGCAGTCGGGGGACAGGGGCGTACTACGAGCAGTACTTC.

In its sample, this clone was seen a few times. This chain joins TRBV5-4 and TRBJ1-1; 7 nucleotides agree with TRBD1. The ends lost 2 bases at V and 5 bases at J; junction bases unmatched: 6. Germline CDR1 and CDR2: SGHNT and YYREEE (reference sequence). The CDR3 runs 14 residues. CDR3 residues: CASSFDRARTEAFF. The CDR3, as DNA: TGTGCCAGCAGCTTTGACAGGGCGAGGACTGAAGCTTTCTTT.

The chain is built from TRBV28 and TRBJ2-6; no reliable D call. CDR1 and CDR2 from the germline V gene are MDHEN and SYDVKM. The V end was cut by 8 bases, the J end by 3 bases, with 20 bases between. CDR3 length equals 17 residues. The CDR3 DNA reads TGTGCCAGCCTTTCGGGCCAGCCGGCTTTTGGGGCCAACGTCCTGACTTTC. Its protein product is CASLSGQPAFGANVLTF.

The chain uses TRBV28 and TRBJ1-1; no firm D call. Trimming took off 5 bases at V and 1 base at J, with 23 bases between the two ends. Germline V gene lookup returns CDR1 MDHEN and CDR2 SYDVKM. The CDR3 length is 18 residues. For the CDR3, the DNA is TGTGCCAGCAGTGGTCCCATGTGGAGAGGAGGTTGGAACACTGAAGCTTTCTTT. This encodes CASSGPMWRGGWNTEAFF.

A few counts support this clone. The chain is built from TRBV7-2 and TRBJ1-1; the D is unclear. Germline V CDR1 and CDR2: SGHTA, FQGNSA. Trimming stripped 5 bases from V and 5 bases from J, with 15 bases between. The length of the CDR3 is 14 residues. Written as DNA, the CDR3 is TGTGCCAGCAGCCTGGACGGCGCGGCGACTGAAGCTTTCTTT. It specifies CASSLDGAATEAFF.

The rearrangement uses TRBV2 and TRBJ2-5; no definite D call. With 4 bases removed from V and 1 base from J, the gap between germline ends came to 10 bases. CDR3 size: 14 residues. Germline CDR1 SNHLY, CDR2 FYNNEI. CDR3 sequence (DNA): TGTGCCAGCAGTGCCAGCAGCCCCCAAGAGACCCAGTACTTC. Its protein is CASSASSPQETQYF.